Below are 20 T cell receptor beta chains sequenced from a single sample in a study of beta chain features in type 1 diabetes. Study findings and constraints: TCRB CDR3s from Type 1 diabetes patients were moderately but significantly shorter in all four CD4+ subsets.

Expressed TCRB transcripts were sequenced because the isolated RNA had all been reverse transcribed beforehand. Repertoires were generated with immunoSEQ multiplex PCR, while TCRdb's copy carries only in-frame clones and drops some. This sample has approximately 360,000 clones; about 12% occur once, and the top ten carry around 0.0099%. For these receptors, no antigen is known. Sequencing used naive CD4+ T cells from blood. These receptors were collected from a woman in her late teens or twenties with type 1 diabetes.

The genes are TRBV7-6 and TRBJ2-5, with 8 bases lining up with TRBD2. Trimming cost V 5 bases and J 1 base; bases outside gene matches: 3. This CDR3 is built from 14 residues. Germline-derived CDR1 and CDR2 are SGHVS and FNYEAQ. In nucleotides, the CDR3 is TGTGCCAGCAGCCAAGGGACTAGCCAAGAGACCCAGTACTTC. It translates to CASSQGTSQETQYF.

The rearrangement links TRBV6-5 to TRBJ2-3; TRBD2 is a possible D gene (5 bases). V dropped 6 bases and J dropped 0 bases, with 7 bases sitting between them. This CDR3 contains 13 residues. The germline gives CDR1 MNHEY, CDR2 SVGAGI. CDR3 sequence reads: CASRWTSTDTQYF. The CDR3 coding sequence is TGTGCCAGCAGATGGACTAGCACAGATACGCAGTATTTT.

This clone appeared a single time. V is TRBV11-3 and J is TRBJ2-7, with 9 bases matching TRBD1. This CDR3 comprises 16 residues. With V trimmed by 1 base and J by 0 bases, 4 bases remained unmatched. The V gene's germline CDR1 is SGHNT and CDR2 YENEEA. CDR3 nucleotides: TGTGCCAGCAGCTTAGTATGGGACAGGGCCTCCTACGAGCAGTACTTC. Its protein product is CASSLVWDRASYEQYF.

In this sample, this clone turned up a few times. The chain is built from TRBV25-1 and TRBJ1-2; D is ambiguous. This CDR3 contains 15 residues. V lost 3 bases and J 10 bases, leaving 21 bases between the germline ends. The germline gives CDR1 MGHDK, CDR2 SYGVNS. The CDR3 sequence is CASSDLRQAKDAYTF. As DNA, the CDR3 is TGTGCCAGCAGTGACCTTCGGCAGGCAAAGGATGCCTACACCTTC.

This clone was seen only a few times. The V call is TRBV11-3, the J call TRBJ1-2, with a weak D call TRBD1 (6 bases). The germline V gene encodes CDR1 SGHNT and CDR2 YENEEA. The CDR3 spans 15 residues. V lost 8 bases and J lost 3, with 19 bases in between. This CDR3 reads CASGGVGHSYYGYTF. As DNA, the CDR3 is TGTGCCAGCGGGGGAGTGGGACATTCCTACTATGGCTACACCTTC.

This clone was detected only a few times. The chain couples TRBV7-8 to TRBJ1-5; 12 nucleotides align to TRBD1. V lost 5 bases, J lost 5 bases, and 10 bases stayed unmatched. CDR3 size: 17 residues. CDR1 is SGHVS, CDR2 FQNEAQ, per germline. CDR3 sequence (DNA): TGTGCCAGCAGCCTGAGACGCCGGGACAGGGGGCATCAGCCCCAGCATTTT. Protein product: CASSLRRRDRGHQPQHF.

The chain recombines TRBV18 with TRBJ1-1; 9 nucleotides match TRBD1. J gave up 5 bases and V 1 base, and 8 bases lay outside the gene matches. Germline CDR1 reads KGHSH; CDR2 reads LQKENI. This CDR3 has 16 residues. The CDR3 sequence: CASSPREQGALTEAFF. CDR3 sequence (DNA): TGTGCCAGCTCACCACGGGAACAGGGGGCGCTGACTGAAGCTTTCTTT.

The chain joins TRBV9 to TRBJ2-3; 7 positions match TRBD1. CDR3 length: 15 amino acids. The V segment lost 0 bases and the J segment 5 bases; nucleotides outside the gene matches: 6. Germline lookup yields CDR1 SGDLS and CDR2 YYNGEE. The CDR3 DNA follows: TGTGCCAGCAGCGTAGCCTCATCAGGGGGAGATACGCAGTATTTT. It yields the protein CASSVASSGGDTQYF.

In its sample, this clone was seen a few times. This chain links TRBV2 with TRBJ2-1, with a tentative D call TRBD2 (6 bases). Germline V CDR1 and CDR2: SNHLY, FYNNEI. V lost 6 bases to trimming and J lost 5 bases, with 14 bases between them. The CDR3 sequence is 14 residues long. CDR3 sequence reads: CASRRESLHNEQFF. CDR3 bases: TGTGCCAGCAGGCGGGAATCCCTCCACAATGAGCAGTTCTTC.

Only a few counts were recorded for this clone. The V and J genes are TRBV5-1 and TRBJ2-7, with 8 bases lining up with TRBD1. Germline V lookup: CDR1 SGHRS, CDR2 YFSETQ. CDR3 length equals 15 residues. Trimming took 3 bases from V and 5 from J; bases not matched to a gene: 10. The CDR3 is CASSWMDRDGNEQYF. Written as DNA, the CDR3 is TGCGCCAGCAGCTGGATGGACAGGGATGGGAACGAGCAGTACTTC.

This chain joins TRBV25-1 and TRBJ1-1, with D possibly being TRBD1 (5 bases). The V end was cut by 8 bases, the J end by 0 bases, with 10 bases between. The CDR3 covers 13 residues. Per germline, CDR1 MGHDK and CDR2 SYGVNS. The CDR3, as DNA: TGTGCCAGCCAACAGGATTTGAACACTGAAGCTTTCTTT. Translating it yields CASQQDLNTEAFF.

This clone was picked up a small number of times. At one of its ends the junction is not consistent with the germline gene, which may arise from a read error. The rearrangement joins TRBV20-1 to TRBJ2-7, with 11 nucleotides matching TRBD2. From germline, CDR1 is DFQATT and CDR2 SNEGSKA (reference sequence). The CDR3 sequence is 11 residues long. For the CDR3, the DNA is TGCAGTGCTCCTCCTCTACTAGCGGGAGTCTTC. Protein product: CSAPPLLAGVF.

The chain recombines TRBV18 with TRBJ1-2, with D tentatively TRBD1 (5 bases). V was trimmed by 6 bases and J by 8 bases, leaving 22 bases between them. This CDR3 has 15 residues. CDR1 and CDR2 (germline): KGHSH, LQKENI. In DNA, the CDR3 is TGTGCCAGCTCGCCCCAGAGGGAGGGGTCTATGGGCTACACCTTC. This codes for CASSPQREGSMGYTF. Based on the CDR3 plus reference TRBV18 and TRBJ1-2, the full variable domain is NAGVMQNPRHLVRRRGQEARLRCSPMKGHSHVYWYRQLPEEGLKFMVYLQKENIIDESGMPKERFSAEFPKEGPSILRIQQVVRGDSAAYFCASSPQREGSMGYTFGSGTRLTVV.

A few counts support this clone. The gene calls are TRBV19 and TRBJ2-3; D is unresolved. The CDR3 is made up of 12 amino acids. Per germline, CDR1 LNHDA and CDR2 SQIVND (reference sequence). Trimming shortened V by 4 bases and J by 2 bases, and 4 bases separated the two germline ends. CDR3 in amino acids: CASSTYTDTQYF. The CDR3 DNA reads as TGTGCCAGTAGTACCTACACAGATACGCAGTATTTT.

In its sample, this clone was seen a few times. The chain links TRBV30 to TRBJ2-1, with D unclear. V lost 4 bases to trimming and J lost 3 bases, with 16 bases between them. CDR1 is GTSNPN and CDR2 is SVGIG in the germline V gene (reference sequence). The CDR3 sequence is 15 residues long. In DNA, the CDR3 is TGTGCCTGGATTTCAGTCCAGGATCGCTACAATGAGCAGTTCTTC. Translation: CAWISVQDRYNEQFF.

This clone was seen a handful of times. The CDR3 nucleotides are TGTGCCAGCAGCTTGAGAGGGTCTGAAAAACTGTTTTTT. Translated, it gives CASSLRGSEKLFF. The V call is TRBV7-9, the J call TRBJ1-4; D call uncertain. The germline V and J ends were trimmed by 3 bases and 7 bases, with 9 bases remaining between them. The CDR3 sequence is 13 residues long. CDR1 and CDR2 (germline): SEHNR, FQNEAQ (reference sequence).

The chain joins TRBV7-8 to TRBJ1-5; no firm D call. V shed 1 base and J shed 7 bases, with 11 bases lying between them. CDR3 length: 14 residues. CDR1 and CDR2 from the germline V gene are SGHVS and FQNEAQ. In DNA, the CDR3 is TGTGCCAGCAGCTTAGATACGGGTTTACAGCCCCAGCATTTT. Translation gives CASSLDTGLQPQHF.

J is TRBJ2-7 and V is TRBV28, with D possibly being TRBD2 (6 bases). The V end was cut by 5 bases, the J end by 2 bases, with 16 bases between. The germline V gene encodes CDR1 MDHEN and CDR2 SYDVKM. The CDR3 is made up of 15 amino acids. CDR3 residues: CASSQPGLSTYEQYF. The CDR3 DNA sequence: TGTGCCAGCAGTCAACCGGGACTTTCTACCTACGAGCAGTACTTC.

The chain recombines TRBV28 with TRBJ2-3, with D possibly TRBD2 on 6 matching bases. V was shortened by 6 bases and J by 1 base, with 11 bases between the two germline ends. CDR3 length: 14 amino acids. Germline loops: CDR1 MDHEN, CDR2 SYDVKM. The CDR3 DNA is TGTGCCAGCAGCCTTGGAGGGGGCACAGATACGCAGTATTTT. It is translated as CASSLGGGTDTQYF.

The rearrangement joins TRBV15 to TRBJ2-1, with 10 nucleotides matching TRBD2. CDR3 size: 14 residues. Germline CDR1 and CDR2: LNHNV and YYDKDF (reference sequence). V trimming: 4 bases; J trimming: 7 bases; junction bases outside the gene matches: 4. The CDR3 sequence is CATSTSGGGNEQFF. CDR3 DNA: TGTGCCACCAGCACTAGCGGGGGTGGGAATGAGCAGTTCTTC.